These 20 T cell receptor beta chains were sequenced from one sample in a study of identical twins (dated by TCRdb to about 2016). To prepare the library, 5' RACE was applied. Instrument on record: Illumina HiSeq 2000. TCRdb handled the public reads itself, with Q25 trimming in fastp and clone calling in MiXCR, and kept productive beta chains. One record per CDR3 amino acid sequence lists the most common genes and DNA. In all, the sample holds under 900,000 distinct CDR3 sequences, and 18% of those were seen once. Clones ranked in the top ten supply around 14% of the sample. Another study also made use of these data, one on T cells expressing NK-cell markers.

Sequencing used PBMCs. The origin of the receptors is a woman under 30 in good health.

The chain uses TRBV6-2 or TRBV6-3 and TRBJ2-1, with D possibly TRBD1 on 6 matching bases. CDR1 and CDR2 (germline): MNHEY, SVGEGT. The CDR3 runs 12 residues. Trimming took 1 base from V and 10 from J, leaving 8 bases between them. The CDR3 here is CASSYWGQEQFF. The CDR3 DNA sequence: TGTGCCAGCAGTTACTGGGGGCAGGAGCAGTTCTTC.

This rearrangement joins TRBV27 to TRBJ1-1; no clear D gene. There are 12 residues in the CDR3. V gave up 7 bases and J gave up 1 base, with 7 bases separating them. Germline V lookup: CDR1 MNHEY, CDR2 SMNVEV (reference sequence). The CDR3 bases are TGTGCCAGCAAGAAGTCGAACACTGAAGCTTTCTTT. Protein sequence: CASKKSNTEAFF.

This clonotype was found many times. The CDR3 DNA sequence: TGTGCCAGCAGTTTAACGAGGAGTCAGCCCCAGCATTTT. Translated, it gives CASSLTRSQPQHF. The J gene is TRBJ1-5, the V gene TRBV12-3 or TRBV12-4, with D hard to call. V shed 2 bases and J shed 6 bases, with 8 bases lying between them. The CDR3 has 13 residues.

This clonotype was seen more than once but under ten times. This chain uses TRBV12-3 or TRBV12-4 with TRBJ2-7; TRBD1 might be the D (6 bases). CDR3 size: 14 residues. V was pared by 5 bases and J by 5 bases, with 16 bases between. CDR3 sequence: CASSPSSGEDEQYF. CDR3 coding DNA: TGTGCCAGCAGTCCCTCCTCAGGGGAAGACGAGCAGTACTTC.

The table lists this clonotype with a few counts. This chain joins TRBV9 and TRBJ2-5; TRBD2 agrees at 8 bases. This CDR3 comprises 16 residues. Trimming took 0 bases from V and 4 from J; bases not matched to a gene: 8. Germline CDR1 and CDR2: SGDLS and YYNGEE. CDR3 loop: CASSVGSSGGLETQYF. The CDR3 DNA is TGTGCCAGCAGCGTAGGGTCCAGCGGGGGATTAGAGACCCAGTACTTC.

This clonotype was detected a few times. The V call is TRBV29-1, the J call TRBJ1-5, with 9 nucleotides matching TRBD1. V lost 6 bases to trimming and J lost 4 bases; unmatched junction nucleotides: 7. The CDR3 loop spans 14 amino acids. CDR1 is SQVTM, CDR2 ANQGSEA, per germline. CDR3 in amino acids: CSVIGTGLNQPQHF. In DNA form, the CDR3 reads TGCAGCGTAATCGGGACAGGGTTGAATCAGCCCCAGCATTTT.

The V call is TRBV30, the J call TRBJ2-1, with 13 positions matching TRBD2. This CDR3 region has 17 residues. The germline CDR1 and CDR2 sequences are GTSNPN and SVGIG (reference sequence). V trimming: 2 bases; J trimming: 9 bases; junction bases outside the gene matches: 13. The CDR3 protein is CAWSTRQTSGRTPEQFF. CDR3 coding DNA: TGTGCCTGGAGTACCAGACAGACTAGCGGGAGGACCCCTGAGCAGTTCTTC.

The chain joins TRBV9 to TRBJ2-7, with D possibly matching TRBD1 (5 bases). This CDR3 is 13 amino acids long. Trimming removed 2 bases at V and 6 bases at J, with 12 bases between. The germline V gene has CDR1 SGDLS and CDR2 YYNGEE. CDR3 DNA: TGTGCCAGCAGCGTGACAGCCCCCGGCGAGCAGTACTTC. Its translation is CASSVTAPGEQYF.

The rearrangement links TRBV30 to TRBJ2-5, with 8 bases aligning to TRBD2. J lost 3 bases, V lost 4 bases, and 4 bases had no gene match. Germline assignment: CDR1 GTSNPN and CDR2 SVGIG (reference sequence). The CDR3 runs 13 residues. The CDR3 region is CAWTPGGEETQYF. The CDR3 DNA sequence: TGTGCCTGGACACCGGGAGGGGAAGAGACCCAGTACTTC.

The J gene is TRBJ2-7, the V gene TRBV7-9; TRBD1 agrees at 11 bases. CDR1 and CDR2 (germline): SEHNR, FQNEAQ (reference sequence). This CDR3 contains 15 residues. Trimming removed 5 bases from V and 7 bases from J; junction bases left unmatched: 10. The CDR3 DNA reads as TGTGCCAGCAGCCCCTCAGGACAGGGGGCTTGGGAGCAGTACTTC. It is translated as CASSPSGQGAWEQYF. Variable domain in full (rest from reference TRBV7-9 and TRBJ2-7): DTGVSQNPRHKITKRGQNVTFRCDPISEHNRLYWYRQTLGQGPEFLTYFQNEAQLEKSRLLSDRFSAERPKGSFSTLEIQRTEQGDSAMYLCASSPSGQGAWEQYFGPGTRLTVT.

The V and J genes are TRBV5-6 and TRBJ2-3; no clear D. The CDR3 length is 15 residues. Germline V gene data show CDR1 as SGHDT and CDR2 as YYEEEE. V was cut by 1 base and J by 5 bases, with 14 bases left in between. CDR3 in DNA: TGTGCCAGCAGCTTGTTTTGGGGTTCGGGAGATACGCAGTATTTT. The encoded protein is CASSLFWGSGDTQYF. Drawing the rest from reference TRBV5-6 and TRBJ2-3, the complete variable domain is DAGVTQSPTHLIKTRGQQVTLRCSPKSGHDTVSWYQQALGQGPQFIFQYYEEEERQRGNFPDRFSGHQFPNYSSELNVNALLLGDSALYLCASSLFWGSGDTQYFGPGTRLTVL.

CDR3 loop: CASSVSSGGAETQYF. The CDR3 DNA sequence: TGCGCCAGCAGCGTATCTAGCGGGGGGGCGGAGACCCAGTACTTC. This chain links TRBV5-1 with TRBJ2-5; 12 nucleotides match TRBD2. The CDR3 spans 15 residues. Germline CDR1 is SGHRS and CDR2 is YFSETQ. V dropped 4 bases and J dropped 5; count of bases not matched to a gene: 6.

This clonotype showed up many times. The rearrangement uses TRBV5-6 and TRBJ1-5; tentative D call: TRBD1 (5 bases). V was cut by 5 bases and J by 1 base, with 10 bases left in between. The V gene's germline CDR1 is SGHDT and CDR2 YYEEEE. The CDR3 spans 14 residues. CDR3 loop: CASSTGWSNQPQHF. CDR3 DNA sequence: TGTGCCAGCAGTACAGGATGGAGCAATCAGCCCCAGCATTTT.

This clonotype came up a few times. V is TRBV5-1 and J is TRBJ1-5; a possible D gene is TRBD1 (5 bases). CDR1 and CDR2 (germline): SGHRS, YFSETQ. The V and J ends lost 1 base and 2 bases respectively, with 10 bases between them. This CDR3 comprises 15 residues. CDR3 nucleotides: TGCGCCAGCAGCTTGATGGGGGGAGGCAATCAGCCCCAGCATTTT. It translates to CASSLMGGGNQPQHF.

The V call is TRBV15, the J call TRBJ2-3; 10 bases map to TRBD2. Per germline, CDR1 LNHNV and CDR2 YYDKDF (reference sequence). Germline trimming cut 5 bases from V and 1 base from J; bases unmatched to any gene: 12. This CDR3 is 18 amino acids long. The CDR3 sequence is CATSLQRGLAGGTDTQYF. The CDR3 nucleotides are TGTGCCACCAGCCTCCAGCGGGGGCTAGCGGGGGGCACAGATACGCAGTATTTT.

The table lists this clonotype with a few counts. This rearrangement joins TRBV20-1 to TRBJ1-5, with D maybe TRBD1 (5 bases). Per the germline V gene, CDR1 is DFQATT and CDR2 is SNEGSKA (reference sequence). The CDR3 has 14 amino acids. Trimming left V 1 base short and J 6 bases short, with 13 bases between. The CDR3 protein is CSARAGYVGQPQHF. Written as DNA, the CDR3 is TGCAGTGCTAGAGCAGGGTACGTCGGTCAGCCCCAGCATTTT.

The V call is TRBV10-3, the J call TRBJ1-1, with D uncertain. There are 11 residues in the CDR3. CDR1 and CDR2 from the germline V gene are ENHRY and SYGVKD. Trimming cost V 10 bases and J 3 bases, with 9 bases left between them. The CDR3 nucleotides are TGTGCCACTCGATTTGACACTGAAGCTTTCTTT. Translation: CATRFDTEAFF.

J is TRBJ2-5 and V is TRBV7-3; D is unresolved. V lost 5 bases and J lost 5, with 18 bases in between. Germline values: CDR1 SGHTA, CDR2 FQGTGA. The CDR3 has 15 residues. CDR3: CASSAQMDGSETQYF. The CDR3 DNA reads TGTGCCAGCAGCGCGCAGATGGATGGGTCCGAGACCCAGTACTTC.

This clonotype occurred a few times. This chain joins TRBV5-6 and TRBJ2-7, with no clear D. CDR1 is SGHDT and CDR2 is YYEEEE in the germline V gene. Deletions cut 4 bases from V and 9 bases from J, with 20 bases between. There are 14 residues in the CDR3. CDR3 sequence reads: CASSPLDGLRRQYF. CDR3 nucleotide sequence: TGTGCCAGCAGCCCTCTGGACGGATTACGTAGGCAGTACTTC.

This clonotype was picked up a small number of times. The chain employs TRBV7-2 and TRBJ2-7; TRBD1 is a possible D gene (5 bases). CDR1 and CDR2 from the germline V gene are SGHTA and FQGNSA. V dropped 5 bases and J dropped 5 bases, with 16 bases sitting between them. The CDR3 length is 14 residues. This chain's CDR3 is CASSQGSDTNEQYF. The CDR3 nucleotides are TGTGCCAGCAGCCAGGGATCTGATACTAACGAGCAGTACTTC.